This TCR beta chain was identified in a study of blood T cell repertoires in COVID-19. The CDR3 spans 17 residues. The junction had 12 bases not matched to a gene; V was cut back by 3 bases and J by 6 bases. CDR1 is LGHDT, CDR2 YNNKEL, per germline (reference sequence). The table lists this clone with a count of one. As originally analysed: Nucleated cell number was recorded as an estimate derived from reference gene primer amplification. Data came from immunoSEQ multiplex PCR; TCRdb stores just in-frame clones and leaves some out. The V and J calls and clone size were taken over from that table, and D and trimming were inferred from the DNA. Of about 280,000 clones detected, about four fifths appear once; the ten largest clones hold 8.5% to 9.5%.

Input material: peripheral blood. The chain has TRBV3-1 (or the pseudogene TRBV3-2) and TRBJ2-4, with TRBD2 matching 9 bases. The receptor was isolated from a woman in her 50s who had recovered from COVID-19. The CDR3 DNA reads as TGTGCCAGCAGCCAGGGTCCGAGAGCGGGAGGCCTAAACATTCAGTACTTC. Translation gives CASSQGPRAGGLNIQYF.